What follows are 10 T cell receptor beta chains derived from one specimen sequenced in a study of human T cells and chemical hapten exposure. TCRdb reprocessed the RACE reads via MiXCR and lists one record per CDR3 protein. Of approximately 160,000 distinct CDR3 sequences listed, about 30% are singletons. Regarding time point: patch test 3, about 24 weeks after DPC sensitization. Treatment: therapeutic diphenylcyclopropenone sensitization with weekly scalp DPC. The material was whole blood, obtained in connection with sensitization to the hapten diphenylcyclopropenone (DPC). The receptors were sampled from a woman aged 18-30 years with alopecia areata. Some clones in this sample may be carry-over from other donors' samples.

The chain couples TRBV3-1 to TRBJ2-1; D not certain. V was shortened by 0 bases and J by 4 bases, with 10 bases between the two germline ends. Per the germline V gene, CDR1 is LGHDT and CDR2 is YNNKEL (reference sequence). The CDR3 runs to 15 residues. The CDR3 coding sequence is TGTGCCAGCAGCCAAGAGTTCGGCGGATACAATGAGCAGTTCTTC. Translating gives CASSQEFGGYNEQFF.

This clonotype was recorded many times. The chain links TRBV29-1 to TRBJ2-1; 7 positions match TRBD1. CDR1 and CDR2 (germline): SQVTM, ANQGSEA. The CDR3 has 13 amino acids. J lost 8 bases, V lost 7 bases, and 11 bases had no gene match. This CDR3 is CSAETGPTDEQFF. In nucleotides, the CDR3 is TGCAGCGCGGAGACAGGGCCTACGGATGAGCAGTTCTTC.

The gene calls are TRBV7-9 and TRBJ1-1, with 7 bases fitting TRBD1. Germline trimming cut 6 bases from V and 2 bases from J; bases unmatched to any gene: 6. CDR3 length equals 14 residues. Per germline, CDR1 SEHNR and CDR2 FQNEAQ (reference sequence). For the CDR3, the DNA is TGTGCCAGCAGTGGACAGGTGGCAAACACTGAAGCTTTCTTT. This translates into CASSGQVANTEAFF.

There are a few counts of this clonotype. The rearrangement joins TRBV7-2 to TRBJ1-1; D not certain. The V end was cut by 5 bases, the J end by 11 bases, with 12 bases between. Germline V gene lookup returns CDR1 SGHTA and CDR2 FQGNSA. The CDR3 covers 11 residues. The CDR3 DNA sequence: TGTGCCAGCAGCCGGACGTCTCGGGCTTTCTTT. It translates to CASSRTSRAFF.

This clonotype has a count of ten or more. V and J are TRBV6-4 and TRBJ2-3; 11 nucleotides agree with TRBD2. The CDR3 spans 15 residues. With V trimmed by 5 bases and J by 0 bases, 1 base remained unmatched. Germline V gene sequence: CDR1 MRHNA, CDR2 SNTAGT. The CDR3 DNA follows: TGTGCCAGCAGTCCTAGCGGGGGGAGCACAGATACGCAGTATTTT. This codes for CASSPSGGSTDTQYF.

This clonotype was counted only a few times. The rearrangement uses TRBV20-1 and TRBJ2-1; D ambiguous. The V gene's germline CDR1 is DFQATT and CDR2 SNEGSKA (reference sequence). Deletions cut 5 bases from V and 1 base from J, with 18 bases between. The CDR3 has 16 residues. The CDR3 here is CSASTSGPQSYNEQFF. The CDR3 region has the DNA TGCAGTGCTTCCACTTCCGGGCCGCAATCCTACAATGAGCAGTTCTTC.

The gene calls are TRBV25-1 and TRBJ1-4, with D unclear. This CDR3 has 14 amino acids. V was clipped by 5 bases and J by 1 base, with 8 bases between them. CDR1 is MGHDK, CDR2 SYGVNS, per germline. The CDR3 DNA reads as TGTGCCAGCAGTTCTTGGGAAACTAATGAAAAACTGTTTTTT. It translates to CASSSWETNEKLFF.

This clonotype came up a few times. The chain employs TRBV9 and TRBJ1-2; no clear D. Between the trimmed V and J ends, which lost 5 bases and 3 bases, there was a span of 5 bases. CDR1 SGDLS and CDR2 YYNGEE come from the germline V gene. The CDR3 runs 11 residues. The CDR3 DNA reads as TGTGCCAGCAGGGCAGACTATGGCTACACCTTC. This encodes CASRADYGYTF.

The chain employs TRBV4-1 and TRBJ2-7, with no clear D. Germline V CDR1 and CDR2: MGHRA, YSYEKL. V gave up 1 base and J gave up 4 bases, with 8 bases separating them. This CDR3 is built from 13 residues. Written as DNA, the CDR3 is TGCGCCAGCAGCCAAGGAGCCTTTTACGAGCAGTACTTC. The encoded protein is CASSQGAFYEQYF.

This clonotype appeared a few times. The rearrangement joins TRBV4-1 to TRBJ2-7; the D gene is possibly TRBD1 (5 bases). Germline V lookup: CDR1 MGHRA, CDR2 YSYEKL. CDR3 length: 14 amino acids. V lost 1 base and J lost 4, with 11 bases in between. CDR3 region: CASSQVGAPYEQYF. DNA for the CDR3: TGCGCCAGCAGCCAAGTAGGGGCCCCATACGAGCAGTACTTC.